This T cell receptor beta chain was recorded in a study of Graves' ophthalmopathy and Graves' hyperthyroidism. Overall study context: Pretreatment peripheral blood was obtained at initial diagnosis.

Amplification from RNA transcripts yielded the TCR beta CDR3 regions. HTBI primers served in a first-round RT-PCR, which a second-round multiplex PCR followed. TCRdb re-called the multiplex PCR reads with MiXCR, one entry per CDR3 protein. Altogether fewer than 600,000 distinct CDR3 sequences are present, 13% to 15% being singletons, with the ten largest covering 8% to 10%. At least ten counts were recorded for this clonotype. Antigen: not known. Germline V gives CDR1 SQVTM, CDR2 ANQGSEA. This CDR3 has 13 amino acids. Between the trimmed V and J ends, which lost 6 bases and 1 base, there was a span of 12 bases. Orbital computed tomography, thyroid ultrasound, TRAb, serum thyroxine and clinical symptoms formed the basis of diagnosis. Regarding the study as a whole: The majority of expanded thyroid clonotypes above 0.001 frequency also occurred in blood. At around 68% sensitivity and 72% to 75% specificity, the model predicted progression of the ophthalmopathy.

This clonotype originated in a young woman with Graves' ophthalmopathy. The sample comprised blood. The gene calls are TRBV29-1 and TRBJ2-5; D may be TRBD1 (5 bases). CDR3 protein: CSVANRSQETQYF. The DNA of the CDR3 is TGCAGCGTGGCGAACAGGTCCCAAGAGACCCAGTACTTC. The complete variable domain, with remaining parts taken from reference TRBV29-1 and TRBJ2-5, reads SAVISQKPSRDICQRGTSLTIQCQVDSQVTMMFWYRQQPGQSLTLIATANQGSEATYESGFVIDKFPISRPNLTFSTLTVSNMSPEDSSIYLCSVANRSQETQYFGPGTRLLVL.